The next 15 T cell receptor beta chains were all read from a single sample in a study of T cell repertoires in cytomegalovirus infection. These receptors' targets are unknown. TCRdb re-called the reads with MiXCR, one entry per CDR3 protein. The sample has some 920,000 distinct CDR3 sequences; less than 40% are singletons. The sequenced sample was cultured CD8+ T cells from PBMCs, obtained from culture after CMV antigen stimulation. The origin of the receptors is a human donor in good health (CMV status not recorded). Some clones in this sample may be carry-over from other donors' samples.

The table lists this clonotype with many counts. The chain combines TRBV6-6 with TRBJ1-1; tentative D call: TRBD1 (5 bases). The ends were cut back, 10 bases at V and 2 bases at J, with 17 bases in the middle. This CDR3 is 14 amino acids long. Per germline, CDR1 MNHNY and CDR2 SVGAGI (reference sequence). CDR3 in DNA: TGTGCCACCCGGGCCGGGGCCGCAAACACTGAAGCTTTCTTT. It codes for CATRAGAANTEAFF.

This clonotype was seen more than once but under ten times. The chain employs TRBV6-5 and TRBJ2-2; D remains ambiguous. CDR1 MNHEY and CDR2 SVGAGI come from the germline V gene. The V and J ends lost 2 bases and 1 base respectively, with 11 bases between them. This CDR3 has 16 amino acids. CDR3 amino acids: CASSYDTTWNTGELFF. Here the CDR3 DNA reads TGTGCCAGCAGTTACGACACTACTTGGAACACCGGGGAGCTGTTTTTT.

In its sample, this clonotype was seen a few times. The chain uses TRBV7-9 and TRBJ2-7, with TRBD1 identical over 11 bases. Trimming removed 6 bases from V and 6 bases from J; junction bases left unmatched: 10. Germline values: CDR1 SEHNR, CDR2 FQNEAQ (reference sequence). The CDR3 extends over 15 amino acids. The CDR3 loop reads CASSPPRDRGIEQYF. CDR3 DNA sequence: TGTGCCAGCAGTCCCCCCAGGGACAGGGGGATCGAGCAGTACTTC.

This clonotype was seen at least ten times. V is TRBV7-6 and J is TRBJ2-2; D is tentatively TRBD1 or TRBD2 (6 bases each). This CDR3 is built from 17 residues. Trimming took off 1 base at V and 0 bases at J, with 12 bases between the two ends. Germline V lookup: CDR1 SGHVS, CDR2 FNYEAQ. DNA of the CDR3: TGTGCCAGCAGCTTAGGAGAGGGGGAGGCGAACACCGGGGAGCTGTTTTTT. Its translation is CASSLGEGEANTGELFF.

This chain links TRBV9 with TRBJ1-4; D is unclear. This CDR3 contains 14 residues. V lost 1 base and J lost 2, with 6 bases in between. The germline CDR1 and CDR2 sequences are SGDLS and YYNGEE. This chain's CDR3 is CASSVHPTNEKLFF. CDR3 sequence (DNA): TGTGCCAGCAGCGTACACCCTACTAATGAAAAACTGTTTTTT. Variable domain in full (rest from reference TRBV9 and TRBJ1-4): DSGVTQTPKHLITATGQRVTLRCSPRSGDLSVYWYQQSLDQGLQFLIQYYNGEERAKGNILERFSAQQFPDLHSELNLSSLELGDSALYFCASSVHPTNEKLFFGSGTQLSVL.

The chain carries TRBV6-8 and TRBJ1-2, with D possibly TRBD1 on 5 matching bases. Trimming pared 0 bases from V and 0 bases from J, leaving 11 bases between. CDR3 size: 16 residues. Germline V lookup: CDR1 MNHGY, CDR2 SAAAGT. CDR3: CASSYSEGPSNYGYTF. CDR3 nucleotide sequence: TGTGCCAGCAGTTACTCAGAGGGGCCATCTAACTATGGCTACACCTTC.

The rearrangement joins TRBV7-9 to TRBJ2-7; D is uncertain. Germline CDR1 is SEHNR and CDR2 is FQNEAQ (reference sequence). V lost 4 bases and J 5 bases, leaving 12 bases between the germline ends. CDR3 length: 13 amino acids. CDR3 amino acids: CASSSRSGDEQYF. As DNA, the CDR3 is TGTGCCAGCAGCTCTCGATCTGGGGACGAGCAGTACTTC.

V usage is TRBV20-1 and J usage is TRBJ2-6, with unresolved D. Germline V lookup: CDR1 DFQATT, CDR2 SNEGSKA (reference sequence). CDR3 size: 13 residues. V lost 3 bases and J 4 bases, leaving 7 bases between the germline ends. CDR3 in amino acids: CSARGIGANVLTF. DNA of the CDR3: TGCAGTGCTAGGGGGATCGGGGCCAACGTCCTGACTTTC.

This clonotype was found many times. The rearrangement uses TRBV7-8 and TRBJ2-1, with 7 bases fitting TRBD2. Germline V gene data show CDR1 as SGHVS and CDR2 as FQNEAQ. The CDR3 totals 15 residues. Losses at the gene ends were 5 bases for V and 5 bases for J; bases not matched to a gene: 9. The CDR3 DNA is TGTGCCAGCAGCCCCTGGCTAGCGGTGGACAATGAGCAGTTCTTC. It specifies CASSPWLAVDNEQFF.

The rearrangement joins TRBV20-1 to TRBJ2-1; 10 bases map to TRBD2. Germline trimming cut 1 base from V and 8 bases from J; bases unmatched to any gene: 17. The CDR3 totals 18 residues. Germline V gives CDR1 DFQATT, CDR2 SNEGSKA (reference sequence). CDR3 sequence reads: CSARVRSGGAEFPHEQFF. The CDR3 nucleotides read TGCAGTGCTAGAGTGAGGAGCGGGGGGGCCGAGTTTCCCCATGAGCAGTTCTTC.

This clonotype was recorded a few times. V is TRBV6-2 or TRBV6-3 and J is TRBJ2-4; possibly TRBD2 for D (6 bases). V lost 0 bases and J 2 bases, leaving 11 bases between the germline ends. Germline V gives CDR1 MNHEY, CDR2 SVGEGT. This CDR3 comprises 16 residues. The CDR3 DNA sequence: TGTGCCAGCAGTTACTCTAGCGGCTTTTCCAAAAACATTCAGTACTTC. It translates to CASSYSSGFSKNIQYF.

A few counts support this clonotype. The chain has TRBV24-1 and TRBJ2-3; 8 positions match TRBD2. V lost 4 bases, J lost 5 bases, and 7 bases stayed unmatched. Germline lookup yields CDR1 KGHDR and CDR2 SFDVKD. The CDR3 has 15 residues. The CDR3 loop is CATSDPGTSGDTQYF. Here the CDR3 DNA reads TGTGCCACCAGTGACCCCGGAACTAGCGGAGATACGCAGTATTTT.

Only a few counts were recorded for this clonotype. In nucleotides, the CDR3 is TGTGCCAGTAGTGACGGAGGCTACACCTTC. Its protein product is CASSDGGYTF. The chain uses TRBV19 and TRBJ1-2; D ambiguous. This CDR3 region has 10 residues. Trimming pared 5 bases from V and 8 bases from J, leaving 6 bases between. Germline loops: CDR1 LNHDA, CDR2 SQIVND (reference sequence).

For this clonotype: This may stem from a read error, because a much larger clone lies one nucleotide away. The V gene is TRBV6-6, the J gene TRBJ2-7; a possible D gene is TRBD1 (6 bases). This CDR3 is built from 15 residues. Germline V gene sequence: CDR1 MNHNY, CDR2 SVGAGI (reference sequence). The ends were cut back, 7 bases at V and 0 bases at J, with 16 bases in the middle. In nucleotides, the CDR3 is TGTGCCAGCAAACTGGGACATGGATCCTCCTACGAGCAGTACTTC. Amino acids: CASKLGHGSSYEQYF.

A few counts support this clonotype. V and J are TRBV7-9 and TRBJ2-6; 8 nucleotides line up with TRBD1. Germline loops: CDR1 SEHNR, CDR2 FQNEAQ (reference sequence). The CDR3 is made up of 17 amino acids. The junction had 4 bases not matched to a gene; V was cut back by 1 base and J by 2 bases. CDR3 protein: CASSLVGQGTGANVLTF. In DNA, the CDR3 is TGTGCCAGCAGCTTAGTTGGACAGGGTACTGGGGCCAACGTCCTGACTTTC.